What follows is one T cell receptor (beta chain) and its context. With random hexamers, roughly 0.5 to 1 ug RNA was reverse transcribed. Via MiXCR, TCRdb re-called the immunoSEQ multiplex PCR reads, giving one row per CDR3 protein. The sample shows about 150,000 distinct CDR3 sequences, about 94% of them seen only once. These data originate in a study of CD8 T cells in Susac syndrome. Trimming removed 4 bases from V and 8 bases from J, with 18 bases in between. This CDR3 has 14 residues. CDR1 is SGDLS and CDR2 is YYNGEE in the germline V gene. This chain joins TRBV9 and TRBJ1-2; D is unresolved. Sequencing used CD8+ T cells from PBMCs. The receptor was derived from a human donor with multiple sclerosis. CDR3 DNA: TGTGCCAGCAGCCCCGGTACCGGTAGTGGAGGCTACACCTTC. Translation: CASSPGTGSGGYTF.